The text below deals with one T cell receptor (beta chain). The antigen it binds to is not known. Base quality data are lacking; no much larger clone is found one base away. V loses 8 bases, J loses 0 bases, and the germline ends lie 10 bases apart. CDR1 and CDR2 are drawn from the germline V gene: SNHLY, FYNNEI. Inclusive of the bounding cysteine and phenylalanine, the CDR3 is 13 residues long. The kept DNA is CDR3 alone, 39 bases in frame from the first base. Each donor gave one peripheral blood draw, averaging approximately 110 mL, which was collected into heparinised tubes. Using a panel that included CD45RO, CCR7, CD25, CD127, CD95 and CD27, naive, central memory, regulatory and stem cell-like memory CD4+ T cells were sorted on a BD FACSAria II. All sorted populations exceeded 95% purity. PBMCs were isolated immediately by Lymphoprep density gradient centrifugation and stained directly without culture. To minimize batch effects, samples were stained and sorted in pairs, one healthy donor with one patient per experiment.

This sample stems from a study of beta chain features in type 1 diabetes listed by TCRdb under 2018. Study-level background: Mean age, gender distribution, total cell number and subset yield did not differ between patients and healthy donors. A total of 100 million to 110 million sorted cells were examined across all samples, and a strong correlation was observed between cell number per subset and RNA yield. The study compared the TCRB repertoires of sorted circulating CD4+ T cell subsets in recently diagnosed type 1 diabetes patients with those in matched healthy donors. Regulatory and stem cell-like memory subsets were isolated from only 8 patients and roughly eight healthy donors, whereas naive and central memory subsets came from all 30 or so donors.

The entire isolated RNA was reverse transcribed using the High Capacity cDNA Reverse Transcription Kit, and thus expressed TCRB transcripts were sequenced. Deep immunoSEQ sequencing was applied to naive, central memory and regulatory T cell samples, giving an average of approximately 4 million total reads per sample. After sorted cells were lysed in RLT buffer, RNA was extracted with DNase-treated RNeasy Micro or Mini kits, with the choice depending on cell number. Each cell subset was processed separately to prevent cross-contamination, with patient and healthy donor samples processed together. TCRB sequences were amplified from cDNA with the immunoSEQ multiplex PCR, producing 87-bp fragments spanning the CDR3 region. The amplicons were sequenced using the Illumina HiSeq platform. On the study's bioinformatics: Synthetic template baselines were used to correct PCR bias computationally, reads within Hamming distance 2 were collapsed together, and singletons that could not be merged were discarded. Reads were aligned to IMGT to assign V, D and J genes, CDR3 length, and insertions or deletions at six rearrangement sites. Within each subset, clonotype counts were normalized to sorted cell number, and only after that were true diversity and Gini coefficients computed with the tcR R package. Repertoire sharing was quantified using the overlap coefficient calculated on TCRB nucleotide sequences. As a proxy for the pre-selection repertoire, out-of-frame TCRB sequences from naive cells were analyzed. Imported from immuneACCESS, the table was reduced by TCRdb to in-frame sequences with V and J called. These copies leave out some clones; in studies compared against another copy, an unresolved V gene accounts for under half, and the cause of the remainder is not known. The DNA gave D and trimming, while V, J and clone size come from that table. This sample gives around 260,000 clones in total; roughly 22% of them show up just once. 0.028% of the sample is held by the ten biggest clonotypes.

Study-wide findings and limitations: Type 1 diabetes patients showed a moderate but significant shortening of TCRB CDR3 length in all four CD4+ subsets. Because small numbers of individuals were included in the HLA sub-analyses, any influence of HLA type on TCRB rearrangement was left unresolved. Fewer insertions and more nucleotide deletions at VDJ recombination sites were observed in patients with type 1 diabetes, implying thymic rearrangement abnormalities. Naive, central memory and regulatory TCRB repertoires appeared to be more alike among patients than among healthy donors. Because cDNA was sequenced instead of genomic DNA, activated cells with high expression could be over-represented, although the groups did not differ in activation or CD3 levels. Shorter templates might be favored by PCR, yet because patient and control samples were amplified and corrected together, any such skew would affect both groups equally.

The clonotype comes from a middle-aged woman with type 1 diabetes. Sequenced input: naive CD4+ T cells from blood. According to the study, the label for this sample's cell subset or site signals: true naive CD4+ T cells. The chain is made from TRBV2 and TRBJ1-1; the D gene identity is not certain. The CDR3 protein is CASWYQMNTEAFF. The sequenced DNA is TGTGCCAGCTGGTATCAGATGAACACTGAAGCTTTCTTT.